One and the same sample provided the 13 T cell receptor beta chains below, sequenced in a study of response to subunit inactivated influenza vaccine. TCRdb redid the calling of the RT-PCR reads with MiXCR, one entry per CDR3 protein. The sample holds 550,000 to 800,000 distinct CDR3 sequences, approximately 14% seen once. The material sequenced was PBMCs from blood, taken about 12 days after vaccination. All receptors derive from a man aged 45-65 years who received an inactivated influenza vaccine.

The CDR3 here is CASSSSPGGVFEQYF. DNA of the CDR3: TGTGCCAGCAGCTCCTCCCCGGGGGGAGTATTCGAGCAGTACTTC. The J gene is TRBJ2-7, the V gene TRBV7-2; the match to TRBD2 covers 7 bases. V was clipped by 4 bases and J by 6 bases; unmatched bases: 12. This CDR3 has 15 amino acids. From germline, CDR1 is SGHTA and CDR2 FQGNSA.

This clonotype was detected only once. The chain combines TRBV20-1 with TRBJ2-4, with 7 bases fitting TRBD1. Per the germline V gene, CDR1 is DFQATT and CDR2 is SNEGSKA (reference sequence). The CDR3 is 15 amino acids. With V trimmed by 0 bases and J by 3 bases, 5 bases remained unmatched. CDR3: CSAREIDRVKNIQYF. Here the CDR3 DNA reads TGCAGTGCTAGAGAAATTGACAGGGTCAAAAACATTCAGTACTTC.

This clonotype was counted between two and nine times. The chain joins TRBV11-2 to TRBJ2-2; TRBD2 aligns across 13 bases. The J segment lost 0 bases and the V segment lost 0 bases, leaving 10 bases of the junction unmatched. The CDR3 has 21 residues. Germline V gives CDR1 SGHAT, CDR2 FQNNGV. The CDR3 loop is CASSLDYRLAGGRTNTGELFF. In DNA form, the CDR3 reads TGTGCCAGCAGCTTAGATTATCGACTAGCGGGGGGCAGAACGAACACCGGGGAGCTGTTTTTT.

This clonotype turned up a few times. The gene calls are TRBV7-9 and TRBJ2-2; D might be TRBD2 (6 bases). Trimming removed 5 bases at V and 3 bases at J, with 13 bases between. Per the germline V gene, CDR1 is SEHNR and CDR2 is FQNEAQ (reference sequence). There are 15 residues in the CDR3. The CDR3 nucleotides read TGTGCCAGCAGCCACCGGGACTTAGACACCGGGGAGCTGTTTTTT. As protein: CASSHRDLDTGELFF.

This clonotype was seen only a few times. The V gene is TRBV11-2, the J gene TRBJ1-6, with D tentatively TRBD1 (5 bases). CDR1 SGHAT and CDR2 FQNNGV come from the germline V gene. This CDR3 comprises 19 residues. V dropped 5 bases and J dropped 6 bases, with 26 bases sitting between them. This chain's CDR3 is CASSLSVRTGRRFNSPLHF. Written as DNA, the CDR3 is TGTGCCAGCAGCCTGTCCGTCCGAACAGGCCGACGGTTTAATTCACCCCTCCACTTT.

J is TRBJ2-1 and V is TRBV7-2, with 10 bases aligning to TRBD2. CDR3 length: 16 amino acids. The germline V gene has CDR1 SGHTA and CDR2 FQGNSA. V gave up 1 base and J gave up 9 bases; unmatched junction bases: 9. The CDR3 protein is CASSLGGTSAYGEQFF. The CDR3 nucleotides are TGTGCCAGCAGCTTAGGGGGGACTAGCGCTTACGGTGAGCAGTTCTTC.

The chain joins TRBV5-4 to TRBJ2-3; 7 positions agree with TRBD1. Germline assignment: CDR1 SGHNT and CDR2 YYREEE (reference sequence). V shed 4 bases and J 4 bases; nucleotides not matched to a gene: 9. The CDR3 is 15 residues long. In DNA form, the CDR3 reads TGTGCCAGCAGCGGCCCCAGGGGGAACTCAGATACGCAGTATTTT. It is translated as CASSGPRGNSDTQYF.

The gene calls are TRBV28 and TRBJ2-3; 10 bases fit TRBD2. Germline V gene data show CDR1 as MDHEN and CDR2 as SYDVKM. The V and J ends lost 5 bases and 8 bases, in that order; junction bases with no gene match: 10. The CDR3 is 15 amino acids. CDR3 in amino acids: CASSNSGRAMFTQYF. The CDR3 region has the DNA TGTGCCAGCAGTAACAGCGGGAGGGCCATGTTTACGCAGTATTTT. Full variable domain (outside the CDR3, taken from reference TRBV28 and TRBJ2-3): DVKVTQSSRYLVKRTGEKVFLECVQDMDHENMFWYRQDPGLGLRLIYFSYDVKMKEKGDIPEGYSVSREKKERFSLILESASTNQTSMYLCASSNSGRAMFTQYFGPGTRLTVL.

This clonotype was seen a few times. This chain connects TRBV20-1 to TRBJ1-1, with D unclear. CDR1 and CDR2 (germline): DFQATT, SNEGSKA (reference sequence). The CDR3 contains 15 residues. Trimming cost V 0 bases and J 3 bases, with 14 bases left between them. The CDR3 DNA reads TGCAGTGCTAGAGATTCCGGAGCCGTCTACACTGAAGCTTTCTTT. It is translated as CSARDSGAVYTEAFF.

This clonotype was found a few times. This chain connects TRBV5-1 to TRBJ2-5; 10 nucleotides line up with TRBD2. The trim removed 4 bases at V and 2 bases at J, leaving 8 bases unmatched. This CDR3 comprises 16 residues. Germline V lookup: CDR1 SGHRS, CDR2 YFSETQ. Here the CDR3 reads CASSLGGTSVQETQYF. CDR3 nucleotide sequence: TGCGCCAGCAGCCTGGGGGGGACTAGCGTTCAAGAGACCCAGTACTTC.

The chain carries TRBV3-1 and TRBJ2-5; a weak D match, TRBD1 (5 bases). Looked up from germline, CDR1 is LGHDT and CDR2 is YNNKEL (reference sequence). The germline V and J ends were trimmed by 5 bases and 1 base, with 14 bases remaining between them. There are 15 residues in the CDR3. The CDR3 reads CASSKLRQSQETQYF. CDR3 bases: TGTGCCAGCAGCAAACTAAGACAGAGCCAAGAGACCCAGTACTTC.

The chain combines TRBV24-1 with TRBJ2-1; the D gene is possibly TRBD2 (6 bases). Germline CDR1 is KGHDR and CDR2 is SFDVKD. V gave up 2 bases and J gave up 3 bases, with 7 bases separating them. This CDR3 region has 14 residues. As DNA, the CDR3 is TGTGCCACCAGTGATTCGGGACTCTACAATGAGCAGTTCTTC. Translated: CATSDSGLYNEQFF.

The rearrangement joins TRBV19 to TRBJ1-5; possible D gene TRBD1, 5 bases. The V end lost 6 bases, the J end lost 7 bases, and 10 bases lay between the germline ends. The CDR3 is 12 amino acids. Looked up from germline, CDR1 is LNHDA and CDR2 is SQIVND (reference sequence). The CDR3 loop reads CASSPEGQPQHF. The CDR3 DNA follows: TGTGCCAGTAGCCCAGAGGGGCAGCCCCAGCATTTT.